Sequencing of this TCR beta chain was carried out in a study of regulatory T cells in long-lasting Graves disease. Turning to the study itself: The study counted Graves' disease as persistent given over 5 years of antithyroid drugs and positive TSH receptor antibodies.

Study-wide findings and caveats: More public clonotypes were shared by persistent patients (around 2,500) than by new patients (approximately 1,000). TRBV28, TRBJ1-2 and TRBJ2-5 emerged as the favored segments in persistent disease.

Investigators prepared the TCR beta libraries by applying iRepertoire HTBI primers and Arm-PCR of CDR3 regions. Via MiXCR, TCRdb re-called the multiplex PCR reads, giving one row per CDR3 protein. The data show approximately 500,000 distinct CDR3 sequences, 20% to 25% seen once. Described time point: persistent/refractory GD, antithyroid drugs over 5 years with positive TRAb. PBMC RNA served as the TCR library source. A volume of around 8.7 milliliters of peripheral blood was collected in EDTA tubes. In the case of this clonotype: Antigen: not known.

Germline V CDR1 and CDR2: SGHVS, FQNEAQ. With 5 bases removed from V and 11 bases from J, the gap between germline ends came to 12 bases. CDR3 length equals 11 residues. The sequencing here drew on peripheral blood mononuclear cells (PBMCs), taken when the disease was refractory, from a patient treated with antithyroid drugs. The origin of this receptor is a female donor with Graves disease. V gene TRBV7-8 combines with J gene TRBJ1-1; no clear D. The CDR3: CASSLGVDAFF. CDR3 sequence (DNA): TGTGCCAGCAGCCTTGGGGTAGACGCTTTCTTT.